This T cell receptor (beta chain) was sequenced for a study of shared T cell receptors in the human thymus. The assay was immunoSEQ multiplex PCR, and TCRdb's table has in-frame clones only and misses some. The sample shows hundreds of thousands of clones, 75% to 85% of them seen only once. V lost 3 bases, J lost 2 bases, and 8 bases stayed unmatched. The CDR3 contains 16 residues. CDR1 LGHNA and CDR2 YNFKEQ come from the germline V gene. These same data were also listed under a study on human thymus T cells. That source adds: In corrective heart surgery, resections were taken, and these provided the thymus tissue. Highly overlapping thymic repertoires in unrelated individuals were reported by related research.

Sequencing used thymocytes. The chain couples TRBV4-2 to TRBJ2-7; 9 bases are shared with TRBD1. The sequence was obtained from a boy in the first two years of life with a congenital heart defect. This chain's CDR3 is CASSQAWDRVTYEQYF. CDR3 nucleotide sequence: TGTGCCAGCAGCCAGGCTTGGGACAGGGTAACCTACGAGCAGTACTTC.